This TCR beta chain was profiled in a study of T cells after posttransplantation cyclophosphamide. This clone was observed at least ten times. The antigen is unknown. This related bone marrow graft donor gave peripheral blood on the day of marrow donation. Sequenced by immunoSEQ multiplex PCR; TCRdb stores in-frame clones only, minus some. Listed for the sample are 40,000 to 60,000 clones, none seen a single time. Regarding the study as a whole: After PTCy, TRB diversity resembled that of CNI/methotrexate controls.

This sequence was found in a man aged 35-49 years in good health, CMV-negative, and a related stem cell transplant donor. The specimen was PBMCs.

The CDR3 DNA follows: TGTGCCAGCAGCGTCAACGGTCAGCCCCAGCATTTT. Amino acid sequence: CASSVNGQPQHF. The chain combines TRBV5-4 with TRBJ1-5, with unresolved D. Per germline, CDR1 SGHNT and CDR2 YYREEE (reference sequence). The length of the CDR3 is 12 residues. V lost 4 bases, J lost 6 bases, and 8 bases lay in between.